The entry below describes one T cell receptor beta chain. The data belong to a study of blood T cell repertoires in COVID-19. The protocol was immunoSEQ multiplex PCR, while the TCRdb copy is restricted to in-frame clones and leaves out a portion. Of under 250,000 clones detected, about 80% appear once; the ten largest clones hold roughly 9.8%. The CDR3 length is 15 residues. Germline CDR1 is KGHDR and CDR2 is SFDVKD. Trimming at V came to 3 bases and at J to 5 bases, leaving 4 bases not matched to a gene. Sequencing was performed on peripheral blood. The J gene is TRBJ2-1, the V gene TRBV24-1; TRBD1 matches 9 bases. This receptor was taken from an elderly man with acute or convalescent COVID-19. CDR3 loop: CATSDPGQGHNEQFF. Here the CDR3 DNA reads TGTGCCACCAGTGATCCGGGACAGGGACACAATGAGCAGTTCTTC.